Each of the 13 T cell receptor beta chains below was sequenced from the same sample in a study of T cells in Graves' hyperthyroidism and ophthalmopathy (dated by TCRdb to between 2018 and 2020). The protocol used for the library was multiplex PCR. This sample was sequenced with an Illumina HiSeq 2000. The TCR beta CDR3 regions were amplified from the RNA transcripts. A first-round RT-PCR of the TCR CDR3 used the HTBI primer set with the Qiagen OneStep RT-PCR kit. Clones were called with MiXCR by TCRdb after fastp trimmed the public reads at Q25, and only in-frame beta chains were retained. A single entry per CDR3 protein holds the most common genes and DNA from its merged rows. The sample table lists hundreds of thousands of distinct CDR3 sequences, 20% of them with a count of one. The ten largest clones capture about 35% of the sample. The sequenced material came from blood. Receptors originate from a man aged 25-40 years with Graves' ophthalmopathy.

The chain combines TRBV6-1 with TRBJ2-4, with 9 bases matching TRBD1. Germline V gives CDR1 MNHNS, CDR2 SASEGT. The CDR3 consists of 15 residues. The ends lost 5 bases at V and 1 base at J; junction bases unmatched: 3. CDR3 bases: TGTGCCAGCAGTAACAGGGGGCGGGCCAAAAACATTCAGTACTTC. This encodes CASSNRGRAKNIQYF.

This chain joins TRBV4-3 and TRBJ2-3, with 7 nucleotides matching TRBD2. V lost 3 bases and J lost 11; bases outside the gene matches: 11. This CDR3 comprises 14 residues. The germline V gene has CDR1 LGHNA and CDR2 YSLEER. The CDR3: CASSQEGAGSKQYF. DNA of the CDR3: TGCGCCAGCAGCCAGGAAGGAGCGGGATCAAAGCAGTATTTT.

This clonotype was counted a few times. The chain combines TRBV28 with TRBJ2-7, with no clear D. V was cut by 2 bases and J by 7 bases, with 18 bases left in between. The CDR3 totals 15 residues. CDR1 and CDR2 from the germline V gene are MDHEN and SYDVKM. The CDR3 DNA reads as TGTGCCAGCAGTTTAGGGGTGGCTGCCCTCGGGGAGCAGTACTTC. This sequence encodes CASSLGVAALGEQYF.

The sample holds many counts of this clonotype. V is TRBV2 and J is TRBJ2-2, with D perhaps TRBD1 (5 bases). The ends were cut back, 6 bases at V and 1 base at J, with 9 bases in the middle. The CDR3 is 14 amino acids. CDR1 is SNHLY and CDR2 is FYNNEI in the germline V gene. Here the CDR3 DNA reads TGTGCCAGCAGGAAGACAGAGAACACCGGGGAGCTGTTTTTT. As protein: CASRKTENTGELFF.

This clonotype was observed a few times. The chain is built from TRBV15 and TRBJ2-3; D possibly corresponds to TRBD1 (6 bases). This CDR3 region has 17 residues. The germline V and J ends were trimmed by 1 base and 0 bases, with 14 bases remaining between them. Germline-derived CDR1 and CDR2 are LNHNV and YYDKDF (reference sequence). The CDR3 region has the DNA TGTGCCACCAGCAGAGGCCGAGGGGGAACTAGCACAGATACGCAGTATTTT. This gives the protein CATSRGRGGTSTDTQYF.

The genes are TRBV20-1 and TRBJ2-1, with D perhaps TRBD2 (5 bases). CDR1 is DFQATT, CDR2 SNEGSKA, per germline (reference sequence). Trimming removed 7 bases from V and 0 bases from J, with 10 bases in between. The CDR3 extends over 13 amino acids. CDR3 protein: CSGKGSSYNEQFF. In DNA form, the CDR3 reads TGCAGTGGAAAAGGGAGCTCCTACAATGAGCAGTTCTTC.

The CDR3 protein is CASSTQGGRNEQYF. The DNA of the CDR3 is TGTGCCAGCAGTACCCAGGGGGGGCGGAACGAGCAGTACTTC. The V and J genes are TRBV28 and TRBJ2-7, with D perhaps given as TRBD1 or TRBD2 (7 bases each). The CDR3 covers 14 residues. Deletions cut 5 bases from V and 5 bases from J, with 16 bases between. CDR1 and CDR2 from the germline V gene are MDHEN and SYDVKM.

V and J are TRBV4-1 and TRBJ2-7; 12 bases are shared with TRBD2. With 3 bases clipped from V and 2 bases from J, the junction kept 8 bases outside the gene matches. Germline V CDR1 and CDR2: MGHRA, YSYEKL. This CDR3 has 17 amino acids. The CDR3 bases are TGCGCCAGCAGCCAGGGCCTAGCGGGAGGGTGGCCCTACGAGCAGTACTTC. Translation gives CASSQGLAGGWPYEQYF.

This clonotype was counted ten times or more. The chain combines TRBV20-1 with TRBJ1-5, with D tentatively TRBD1 (6 bases). Between the trimmed V and J ends, which lost 3 bases and 2 bases, there was a span of 14 bases. Germline V lookup: CDR1 DFQATT, CDR2 SNEGSKA (reference sequence). The CDR3 has 15 residues. The CDR3 reads CSARKGGSGNQPQHF. The CDR3 nucleotides are TGCAGTGCTAGGAAGGGGGGTTCGGGCAATCAGCCCCAGCATTTT.

This clonotype has a handful of counts. The chain combines TRBV20-1 with TRBJ2-5; D gene unclear. Germline values: CDR1 DFQATT, CDR2 SNEGSKA (reference sequence). Trimming shortened V by 4 bases and J by 5 bases, and 5 bases separated the two germline ends. This CDR3 has 10 amino acids. In DNA, the CDR3 is TGCAGTGCTATGGAGGAGACCCAGTACTTC. Protein product: CSAMEETQYF.

A note on this clonotype: Given a much more abundant clone one base away, this may be a read error. The CDR3 spells CAGSLLAHEQFF. The CDR3 bases are TGTGCCGGCAGTTTGTTGGCACATGAGCAGTTCTTC. The chain carries TRBV12-3 or TRBV12-4 and TRBJ2-1; no definite D call. The CDR3 is made up of 12 amino acids.

This clonotype was detected only a few times. This sequence joins TRBV28 and TRBJ2-5; D possibly corresponds to TRBD1 (8 bases). Germline V gene lookup returns CDR1 MDHEN and CDR2 SYDVKM. Trimming pared 6 bases from V and 2 bases from J, leaving 28 bases between. This CDR3 spans 19 amino acids. The CDR3 DNA follows: TGTGCCAGCAGCAAGCTTACGACAGGGGTACGGGGAGGGCAAGAGACCCAGTACTTC. Translation gives CASSKLTTGVRGGQETQYF.

This clonotype appeared a few times. The V gene is TRBV29-1, the J gene TRBJ2-1, with TRBD2 matching over 9 bases. The germline V gene has CDR1 SQVTM and CDR2 ANQGSEA. J gave up 10 bases and V 8 bases, and 12 bases lay outside the gene matches. The CDR3 length is 13 residues. This chain's CDR3 is CSWWVAGESEQFF. CDR3 nucleotide sequence: TGCAGCTGGTGGGTAGCGGGAGAAAGCGAGCAGTTCTTC.